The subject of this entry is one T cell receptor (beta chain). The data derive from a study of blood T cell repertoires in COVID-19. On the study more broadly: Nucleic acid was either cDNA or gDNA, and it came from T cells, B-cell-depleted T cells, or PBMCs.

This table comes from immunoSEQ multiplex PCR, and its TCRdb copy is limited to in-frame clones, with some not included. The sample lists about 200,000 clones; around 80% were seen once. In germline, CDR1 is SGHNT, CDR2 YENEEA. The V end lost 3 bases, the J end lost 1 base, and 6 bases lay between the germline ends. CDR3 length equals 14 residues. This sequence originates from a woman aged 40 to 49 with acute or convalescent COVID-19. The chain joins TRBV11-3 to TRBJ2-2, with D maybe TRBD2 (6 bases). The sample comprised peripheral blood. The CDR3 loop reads CASSFSGNTGELFF. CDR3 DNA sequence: TGTGCCAGCAGCTTTAGCGGGAACACCGGGGAGCTGTTTTTT.